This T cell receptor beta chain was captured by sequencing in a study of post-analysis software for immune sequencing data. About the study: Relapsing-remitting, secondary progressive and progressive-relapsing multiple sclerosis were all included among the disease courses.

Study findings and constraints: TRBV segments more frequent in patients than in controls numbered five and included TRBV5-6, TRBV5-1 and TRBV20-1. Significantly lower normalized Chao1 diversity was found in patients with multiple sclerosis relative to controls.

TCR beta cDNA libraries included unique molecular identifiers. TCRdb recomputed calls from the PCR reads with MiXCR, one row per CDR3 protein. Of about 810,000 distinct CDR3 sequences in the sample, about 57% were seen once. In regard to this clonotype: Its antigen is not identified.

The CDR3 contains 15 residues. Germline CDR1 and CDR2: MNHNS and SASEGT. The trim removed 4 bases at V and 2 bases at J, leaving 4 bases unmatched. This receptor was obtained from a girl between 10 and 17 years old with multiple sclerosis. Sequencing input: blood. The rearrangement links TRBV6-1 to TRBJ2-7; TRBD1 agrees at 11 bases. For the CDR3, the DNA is TGTGCCAGCAGTGGTTTGGGACAGGGGGCCTACGAGCAGTACTTC. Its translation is CASSGLGQGAYEQYF.